This TCR beta chain appears in the sequencing data of a study of vaccination effects on CD4 cells after COVID-19. Turning to this clone: Its target is not known.

Sequencing used immunoSEQ multiplex PCR; TCRdb keeps in-frame clones, though not all of them. The sample has 20,000 to 30,000 clones, about three quarters seen once. Using viral peptide pools, the ViraFEST assay grew out antigen-specific CD4+ T cells prior to sequencing. Culturing for ten to eleven days preceded CD4+ T cell isolation. Vaccinated participants had no history of SARS-CoV-2 infection and tested negative for nucleocapsid antibodies. V dropped 10 bases and J dropped 6 bases, with 19 bases sitting between them. The length of the CDR3 is 13 residues. Germline CDR1 reads ENHRY; CDR2 reads SYGVKD.

The V call is TRBV10-3, the J call TRBJ2-7; perhaps TRBD2 as D (6 bases). This clonotype originated in a human donor who received a COVID-19 vaccine. Specimen: CD4+ T cells from PBMCs cultured with SARS-CoV-2 spike peptides, collected before COVID-19 vaccination. The CDR3 nucleotides read TGTGCCACCCAAGATCGGGAGACGGGCGAGCAGTACTTC. Its translation is CATQDRETGEQYF.